This TCR beta chain was captured in a study of OX40 agonist ivuxolimab in advanced cancers. Study information: A diagnosis of hepatocellular carcinoma, melanoma, renal cell or head and neck cancer was present in dose-escalation patients. Allowance was made for prior anti-PD-1, anti-PD-L1 or anti-CTLA-4 therapy, and about 40% had some. Points from the study as a whole: Relative to CD4+ cells, CD8+ T cells on average had more expanded clones.

The CDR3 has 14 amino acids. V lost 10 bases to trimming and J lost 0 bases, with 13 bases between them. Looked up from germline, CDR1 is LNHDA and CDR2 is SQIVND (reference sequence). Data came from immunoSEQ multiplex PCR; TCRdb stores just in-frame clones and leaves some out. The sample consists of 90,000 to 100,000 clones, approximately 86% of them appearing once. This clone occurred a few times. No antigen is known for it. The clonotype originates from an adult with an advanced solid tumor such as melanoma, head and neck, liver or kidney cancer. The sequenced sample was CD4+ or CD8+ T cells sorted from blood, obtained in a trial of the OX40 agonist ivuxolimab. This chain joins TRBV19 and TRBJ1-5; D unresolved. Written as DNA, the CDR3 is TGTGCCACCTCCAAAGAAAATAGCAATCAGCCCCAGCATTTT. This gives the protein CATSKENSNQPQHF.